A single sample gave rise to the 12 T cell receptor beta chains below, sequenced in a study of cytomegalovirus exposure and HLA in healthy donors. The PCR ran on 60 Vbeta and 13 Jbeta primers. Profiling relied on immunoSEQ multiplex PCR, and the TCRdb table lists in-frame clones only, not all of them. The table lists under 55,000 clones, 72% of them singletons. The sample was PBMCs. The receptor set was obtained from a woman aged 50 to 60 in good health and CMV-seronegative.

The chain recombines TRBV29-1 with TRBJ2-1; 7 positions agree with TRBD1. Germline loops: CDR1 SQVTM, CDR2 ANQGSEA. The CDR3 contains 17 residues. V shed 2 bases and J 4 bases; nucleotides not matched to a gene: 14. Written as DNA, the CDR3 is TGCAGCGTTGAACCGAACCACAGGGGCGCGAGGTACAATGAGCAGTTCTTC. Translating it yields CSVEPNHRGARYNEQFF.

The chain is built from TRBV4-2 and TRBJ2-3; TRBD2 aligns across 14 bases. The CDR3 consists of 18 residues. Looked up from germline, CDR1 is LGHNA and CDR2 is YNFKEQ. J gave up 4 bases and V 1 base, and 7 bases lay outside the gene matches. CDR3: CASSQAPPGLAGADTQYF. The CDR3 DNA reads as TGTGCCAGCAGCCAAGCGCCCCCGGGACTAGCGGGAGCAGATACGCAGTATTTT.

V usage is TRBV12-5 and J usage is TRBJ2-5; D gene unclear. V was pared by 8 bases and J by 5 bases, with 15 bases between. Germline CDR1 reads LGHNT; CDR2 reads FRNRAP. This CDR3 region has 13 residues. CDR3: CASSLRGRETQYF. The CDR3 nucleotides are TGTGCTAGTTCCCTTAGAGGCCGGGAGACCCAGTACTTC.

This chain joins TRBV11-1 and TRBJ2-7, with D possibly matching TRBD1 (6 bases). The germline gives CDR1 SGHAT, CDR2 FQDESV (reference sequence). The germline V and J ends were trimmed by 2 bases and 9 bases, with 23 bases remaining between them. The CDR3 has 16 residues. CDR3: CASSLRGNPIPTRQYF. The CDR3 coding sequence is TGTGCCAGCAGCTTAAGGGGGAACCCGATACCTACGAGGCAGTACTTC.

CDR3 nucleotide sequence: TGTGCCATCAGTGTCGGGACTAGAGGGAACAATGAGCAGTTCTTC. It is translated as CAISVGTRGNNEQFF. This chain joins TRBV10-3 and TRBJ2-1; 8 nucleotides agree with TRBD2. The V gene's germline CDR1 is ENHRY and CDR2 SYGVKD. V was pared by 4 bases and J by 5 bases, with 7 bases of the junction left unmatched. The CDR3 contains 15 residues.

This clone was detected a few times. The chain uses TRBV11-3 and TRBJ2-3, with D possibly matching TRBD1 (5 bases). Germline loops: CDR1 SGHNT, CDR2 YENEEA. This CDR3 is 16 amino acids long. The V end lost 5 bases, the J end lost 2 bases, and 17 bases lay between the germline ends. The CDR3 loop reads CASSRGSASLTDTQYF. CDR3 DNA: TGTGCCAGCAGCAGGGGTTCGGCCAGCCTCACAGATACGCAGTATTTT.

The sample holds one count of this clone. The V and J genes are TRBV5-1 and TRBJ1-4; D ambiguous. V was shortened by 0 bases and J by 0 bases, with 9 bases between the two germline ends. The germline V gene encodes CDR1 SGHRS and CDR2 YFSETQ. This CDR3 region has 16 residues. The CDR3 is CASSLDSPATNEKLFF. CDR3 sequence (DNA): TGCGCCAGCAGCTTGGACTCCCCTGCAACTAATGAAAAACTGTTTTTT.

This chain links TRBV2 with TRBJ2-1; D unresolved. CDR3 length: 12 residues. CDR1 is SNHLY and CDR2 is FYNNEI in the germline V gene. V lost 2 bases and J 4 bases, leaving 3 bases between the germline ends. DNA of the CDR3: TGTGCCAGCAGTGAACCTTACAATGAGCAGTTCTTC. This encodes CASSEPYNEQFF.

Notes on this clone: Distinct nucleotide sequences in the sample also encode this CDR3. The chain uses TRBV18 and TRBJ2-7; no firm D call. The CDR3 has 14 amino acids. Between the trimmed V and J ends, which lost 2 bases and 0 bases, there was a span of 8 bases. The germline V gene encodes CDR1 KGHSH and CDR2 LQKENI. CDR3 sequence (DNA): TGTGCCAGCTCACCAGACATCTCCTCCTACGAGCAGTACTTC. Amino acids: CASSPDISSYEQYF.

The chain joins TRBV5-8 to TRBJ1-4, with D perhaps TRBD1 (6 bases). The CDR3 has 17 amino acids. Trimming stripped 4 bases from V and 0 bases from J, with 16 bases between. Germline lookup yields CDR1 SGHTS and CDR2 YDEGEE. CDR3 in DNA: TGTGCCAGCAGCCGACTAAGACAGGCGTCAACTAATGAAAAACTGTTTTTT. Translation gives CASSRLRQASTNEKLFF.

For the CDR3, the DNA is TGTGCCAGCACTCCTGGTCGGGGGTCTGAAGCTTTCTTT. Amino acid sequence: CASTPGRGSEAFF. The gene calls are TRBV7-9 and TRBJ1-1; perhaps TRBD1 as D (5 bases). Trimming shortened V by 7 bases and J by 6 bases, and 15 bases separated the two germline ends. CDR3 length equals 13 residues. The V gene's germline CDR1 is SEHNR and CDR2 FQNEAQ (reference sequence).

V usage is TRBV28 and J usage is TRBJ1-2; 12 positions agree with TRBD1. Germline assignment: CDR1 MDHEN and CDR2 SYDVKM. The CDR3 is made up of 15 amino acids. Trimming removed 4 bases from V and 4 bases from J; junction bases left unmatched: 4. In DNA, the CDR3 is TGTGCCAGCAGTTCCGGGACAGGGGGCATCTATGGCTACACCTTC. Its protein product is CASSSGTGGIYGYTF.